One and the same sample provided the 22 T cell receptor beta chains below, sequenced in a study of cytomegalovirus exposure and HLA in healthy donors. PCR was performed using 60 Vbeta and 13 Jbeta primers. Assay: immunoSEQ multiplex PCR; the TCRdb copy retains only in-frame clones and omits some. The sample holds about 110,000 clones, 74% seen once. The sample consisted of PBMCs. The receptors here all came from a man between 45 and 60 years old in good health and CMV-seropositive.

This clone was counted between two and nine times. The chain combines TRBV5-1 with TRBJ1-6, with D unresolved. The germline V and J ends were trimmed by 6 bases and 8 bases, with 15 bases remaining between them. This CDR3 spans 14 amino acids. Germline CDR1 reads SGHRS; CDR2 reads YFSETQ. The CDR3 nucleotides read TGCGCCAGCAAGGACCGGGAAGGATATTCACCCCTCCACTTT. Translation gives CASKDREGYSPLHF. Together with reference TRBV5-1 and TRBJ1-6, the CDR3 gives the full variable domain: KAGVTQTPRYLIKTRGQQVTLSCSPISGHRSVSWYQQTPGQGLQFLFEYFSETQRNKGNFPGRFSGRQFSNSRSEMNVSTLELGDSALYLCASKDREGYSPLHFGNGTRLTVT.

This chain links TRBV18 with TRBJ1-1; D gene ambiguous. From germline, CDR1 is KGHSH and CDR2 LQKENI. CDR3 length equals 15 residues. The V end was cut by 3 bases, the J end by 3 bases, with 14 bases between. The CDR3 DNA reads as TGTGCCAGCTCACCCTCTCAGGAGGGTTACACTGAAGCTTTCTTT. It codes for CASSPSQEGYTEAFF.

This chain links TRBV15 with TRBJ2-6; possibly TRBD1 for D (6 bases). Germline V lookup: CDR1 LNHNV, CDR2 YYDKDF (reference sequence). The V end was cut by 8 bases, the J end by 9 bases, with 20 bases between. This CDR3 region has 15 residues. The CDR3 here is CATGTGYRVGNVLTF. The DNA for the CDR3 is TGTGCCACCGGGACCGGTTACAGGGTAGGCAACGTCCTGACTTTC.

The chain has TRBV7-6 and TRBJ2-7, with D uncertain. V was trimmed by 5 bases and J by 4 bases, leaving 12 bases between them. The CDR3 has 13 residues. CDR1 and CDR2 (germline): SGHVS, FNYEAQ. DNA for the CDR3: TGTGCCAGCAGCCCGGTCGGTTCGTACGAGCAGTACTTC. Encoded protein: CASSPVGSYEQYF.

This clone was detected a few times. This chain uses TRBV28 with TRBJ2-1; D is unresolved. V was trimmed by 2 bases and J by 8 bases, leaving 4 bases between them. Germline CDR1 reads MDHEN; CDR2 reads SYDVKM. The CDR3 has 11 residues. The CDR3 nucleotides are TGTGCCAGCAGTTTAATCGATGAGCAGTTCTTC. This encodes CASSLIDEQFF.

The CDR3 coding sequence is TGTGCCAGCAGTCAATACACTGAAGCTTTCTTT. This sequence encodes CASSQYTEAFF. The rearrangement links TRBV6-1 to TRBJ1-1; no clear D gene. CDR3 size: 11 residues. V dropped 5 bases and J dropped 3 bases, with 4 bases sitting between them. Germline CDR1 MNHNS, CDR2 SASEGT.

This clone was observed a single time. The rearrangement links TRBV11-2 to TRBJ2-5, with D possibly TRBD2 on 6 matching bases. From germline, CDR1 is SGHAT and CDR2 FQNNGV. This CDR3 spans 13 amino acids. Trimming removed 4 bases from V and 5 bases from J, with 11 bases in between. For the CDR3, the DNA is TGTGCCAGCAGCTCGGCGGGGATGGAGACCCAGTACTTC. Amino acids: CASSSAGMETQYF.

This chain uses TRBV5-6 with TRBJ1-2; 9 bases line up with TRBD1. V was clipped by 3 bases and J by 8 bases; unmatched bases: 11. This CDR3 is built from 15 residues. Germline-derived CDR1 and CDR2 are SGHDT and YYEEEE. The CDR3 region is CASSSSGTGRIGYTF. DNA for the CDR3: TGTGCCAGCAGCTCCTCCGGGACAGGGCGTATAGGCTACACCTTC.

V gene TRBV19 combines with J gene TRBJ1-2; 10 bases are shared with TRBD1. Germline trimming cut 4 bases from V and 1 base from J; bases unmatched to any gene: 3. The CDR3 totals 15 residues. Looked up from germline, CDR1 is LNHDA and CDR2 is SQIVND (reference sequence). CDR3 in amino acids: CASSTGDRGNYGYTF. CDR3 nucleotides: TGTGCCAGTAGTACCGGGGACAGGGGTAACTATGGCTACACCTTC.

This clone has just a few counts. The chain combines TRBV15 with TRBJ2-7, with a possible D match to TRBD1 (5 bases). CDR3 size: 14 residues. In germline, CDR1 is LNHNV, CDR2 YYDKDF (reference sequence). The V end was cut by 1 base, the J end by 1 base, with 8 bases between. This CDR3 is CATSRGDRSYEQYF. CDR3 coding DNA: TGTGCCACCAGCAGAGGTGACAGATCCTACGAGCAGTACTTC.

The chain joins TRBV5-1 to TRBJ2-1; the D gene is possibly TRBD2 (6 bases). Trimming removed 4 bases from V and 5 bases from J, with 22 bases in between. Germline CDR1 and CDR2: SGHRS and YFSETQ. The CDR3 is made up of 17 amino acids. The DNA of the CDR3 is TGCGCCAGCAGCCCCCAGCTAGCGAGATCGTCCAACAATGAGCAGTTCTTC. This translates into CASSPQLARSSNNEQFF.

This chain links TRBV30 with TRBJ2-7, with D unclear. The CDR3 is 12 residues long. The germline V gene encodes CDR1 GTSNPN and CDR2 SVGIG (reference sequence). Trimming took off 4 bases at V and 4 bases at J, with 11 bases between the two ends. For the CDR3, the DNA is TGTGCCTGGAAATCCATGACATACGAGCAGTACTTC. It specifies CAWKSMTYEQYF.

This clone occurred once. V gene TRBV27 combines with J gene TRBJ1-4; 8 positions match TRBD1. Unmatched junction bases numbered 5, after V lost 4 bases and J lost 7 bases. Germline CDR1 MNHEY, CDR2 SMNVEV (reference sequence). The CDR3 sequence is 14 residues long. The CDR3, as DNA: TGTGCCAGCAGTTCACAGGGGGGTGGTGAAAAACTGTTTTTT. It is translated as CASSSQGGGEKLFF. The full variable domain, with the rest looked up from reference TRBV27 and TRBJ1-4, is EAQVTQNPRYLITVTGKKLTVTCSQNMNHEYMSWYRQDPGLGLRQIYYSMNVEVTDKGDVPEGYKVSRKEKRNFPLILESPSPNQTSLYFCASSSQGGGEKLFFGSGTQLSVL.

This chain uses TRBV6-5 with TRBJ2-7, with D unclear. The germline gives CDR1 MNHEY, CDR2 SVGAGI. The V gene lost 7 bases and the J gene lost 3 bases, with 16 bases spanning the gap. This CDR3 region has 14 residues. CDR3 bases: TGTGCCAGCACTGATCTTACAGTGAACTACGAGCAGTACTTC. It is translated as CASTDLTVNYEQYF.

The chain combines TRBV2 with TRBJ2-1; perhaps TRBD2 as D (5 bases). The CDR3 runs to 14 residues. Germline CDR1 reads SNHLY; CDR2 reads FYNNEI. Trimming took off 6 bases at V and 4 bases at J, with 13 bases between the two ends. CDR3 nucleotide sequence: TGTGCCAGCAGGTTACTAGAAGGGTACAATGAGCAGTTCTTC. This codes for CASRLLEGYNEQFF.

The V gene is TRBV5-6, the J gene TRBJ2-6; 9 bases are a match to TRBD1. J gave up 1 base and V 4 bases, and 12 bases lay outside the gene matches. This CDR3 has 19 residues. In germline, CDR1 is SGHDT, CDR2 YYEEEE. The CDR3 DNA is TGTGCCAGCAGCCCGGGGACCGGGACAGGGAGGTCTGGGGCCAACGTCCTGACTTTC. This translates into CASSPGTGTGRSGANVLTF.

V usage is TRBV18 and J usage is TRBJ2-7; 8 bases fit TRBD1. Germline-derived CDR1 and CDR2 are KGHSH and LQKENI. J lost 0 bases, V lost 1 base, and 8 bases had no gene match. The CDR3 is 17 residues long. CDR3 nucleotides: TGTGCCAGCTCACCACTAAGGACAGGGACCTTCTCCTACGAGCAGTACTTC. Translated, it gives CASSPLRTGTFSYEQYF. Full variable domain (remainder filled in from reference TRBV18 and TRBJ2-7): NAGVMQNPRHLVRRRGQEARLRCSPMKGHSHVYWYRQLPEEGLKFMVYLQKENIIDESGMPKERFSAEFPKEGPSILRIQQVVRGDSAAYFCASSPLRTGTFSYEQYFGPGTRLTVT.

This clone is a singleton in its sample. The chain links TRBV12-5 to TRBJ1-2; a possible D gene is TRBD1 (6 bases). V was trimmed by 7 bases and J by 4 bases, leaving 19 bases between them. The CDR3 length is 15 residues. The germline V gene encodes CDR1 LGHNT and CDR2 FRNRAP. The DNA for the CDR3 is TGTGCTAGTGCCTGGGGGGGAAGAGGGGGCTATGGCTACACCTTC. Amino acids: CASAWGGRGGYGYTF.

The rearrangement joins TRBV6-5 to TRBJ2-1; TRBD1 might be the D (5 bases). Germline values: CDR1 MNHEY, CDR2 SVGAGI. CDR3 length equals 13 residues. The V end lost 6 bases, the J end lost 5 bases, and 11 bases lay between the germline ends. This CDR3 reads CASRNRPDNEQFF. The DNA of the CDR3 is TGTGCCAGCAGAAACAGGCCAGACAATGAGCAGTTCTTC.

CDR3 DNA: TGTGCCAGCAGCGTAGATTGGGGGGGGTCCGGGGAGCTGTTTTTT. It is translated as CASSVDWGGSGELFF. The chain combines TRBV9 with TRBJ2-2, with TRBD2 identical over 7 bases. Germline-derived CDR1 and CDR2 are SGDLS and YYNGEE. The CDR3 runs to 15 residues. With V trimmed by 0 bases and J by 6 bases, 5 bases remained unmatched.

The table lists this clone with a few counts. V gene TRBV11-2 combines with J gene TRBJ2-5; TRBD1 aligns across 9 bases. The V gene end was trimmed by 2 bases and the J gene end by 4 bases; junction bases not matched to a gene: 11. The CDR3 covers 17 residues. Germline CDR1 reads SGHAT; CDR2 reads FQNNGV. This CDR3 is CASSLTRGTGYPETQYF. The DNA for the CDR3 is TGTGCCAGCAGCTTAACCCGGGGGACAGGGTACCCAGAGACCCAGTACTTC.

This chain connects TRBV7-6 to TRBJ2-1; TRBD2 agrees at 13 bases. CDR3 size: 16 residues. V lost 5 bases and J lost 3; bases outside the gene matches: 4. Germline V lookup: CDR1 SGHVS, CDR2 FNYEAQ. DNA for the CDR3: TGTGCCAGCAGCCCCTGGACTAGCGGGGGCTACAATGAGCAGTTCTTC. Its translation: CASSPWTSGGYNEQFF.